These 15 T cell receptor beta chains originate from one sample sequenced in a study of T-cell reconstitution after alpha-beta-depleted transplantation in children. The TCRbeta library incorporated unique molecular identifiers. TCRdb reprocessed the PCR reads via MiXCR and lists one record per CDR3 protein. The profile shows fewer than 550,000 distinct CDR3 sequences, over 9.5% of them singletons. This specimen consisted of PBMCs, mostly from graft donor cells, obtained 180 days after TCRalphabeta/CD19-depleted stem cell transplant. These receptors were obtained from a female patient aged 2-15 years who had a stem cell transplant for aplastic anemia, so the T cells may come from the graft donor.

On this clonotype itself: A much more abundant neighbour one base away suggests this may be a read error. In DNA form, the CDR3 reads TGCGCCAGCAGCTTGGGCCTAGCGGGAGCATCCTACGAGCACTACTTC. It yields the protein CASSLGLAGASYEHYF. The V gene is TRBV5-1, the J gene TRBJ2-7, with TRBD2 matching over 10 bases. Germline loops: CDR1 SGHRS, CDR2 YFSETQ. There are 16 residues in the CDR3.

This clonotype was seen a handful of times. This sequence joins TRBV6-5 and TRBJ1-5; D perhaps matches TRBD1 (5 bases). The CDR3 length is 15 residues. The V gene lost 0 bases and the J gene lost 3 bases, with 9 bases spanning the gap. CDR1 and CDR2 from the germline V gene are MNHEY and SVGAGI. For the CDR3, the DNA is TGTGCCAGCAGTTACTCCAGGGCCCCCAATCAGCCCCAGCATTTT. Translating it yields CASSYSRAPNQPQHF.

The V and J genes are TRBV29-1 and TRBJ1-1, with D unresolved. V dropped 7 bases and J dropped 0 bases, with 6 bases sitting between them. Per germline, CDR1 SQVTM and CDR2 ANQGSEA. The CDR3 loop spans 11 amino acids. CDR3 residues: CSGRLNTEAFF. CDR3 nucleotide sequence: TGCAGCGGCAGGCTGAACACTGAAGCTTTCTTT.

The V and J genes are TRBV5-5 and TRBJ2-1, with 14 bases identical to TRBD2. CDR3 length: 17 residues. Germline V gene data show CDR1 as SGHKS and CDR2 as YYEKEE (reference sequence). Germline trimming cut 4 bases from V and 2 bases from J; bases unmatched to any gene: 5. The CDR3 DNA reads TGTGCCAGCAGCGATGGGACTAGCGGGAGTACCTACAATGAGCAGTTCTTC. The encoded protein is CASSDGTSGSTYNEQFF.

This clonotype has at least ten counts. The chain couples TRBV4-3 to TRBJ2-5; 12 bases line up with TRBD2. The CDR3 contains 16 residues. V lost 4 bases and J lost 0; bases outside the gene matches: 3. The germline gives CDR1 LGHNA, CDR2 YSLEER. CDR3 amino acids: CASSPLAGGYQETQYF. CDR3 nucleotide sequence: TGCGCCAGCAGCCCTCTAGCGGGAGGGTACCAAGAGACCCAGTACTTC.

The V call is TRBV29-1, the J call TRBJ2-2; a possible D gene is TRBD2 (6 bases). The V and J ends lost 6 bases and 5 bases respectively, with 16 bases between them. Germline V CDR1 and CDR2: SQVTM, ANQGSEA. This CDR3 region has 14 residues. The CDR3, as DNA: TGCAGCGTCGATGCGGGGTTTAATACCGGGGAGCTGTTTTTT. Protein product: CSVDAGFNTGELFF.

This clonotype has just a few counts. The chain joins TRBV27 to TRBJ2-7, with TRBD2 matching over 8 bases. The CDR3 is 16 amino acids. The junction had 10 bases not matched to a gene; V was cut back by 2 bases and J by 4 bases. Per germline, CDR1 MNHEY and CDR2 SMNVEV (reference sequence). CDR3 DNA: TGTGCCAGCAGTTTAGTCGCCGGGAGGGGATTATACGAGCAGTACTTC. It encodes CASSLVAGRGLYEQYF.

Details on this clonotype: This may stem from a read error, because a much larger clone lies one nucleotide away. The chain employs TRBV4-3 and TRBJ2-1; 10 positions match TRBD2. CDR3 length: 16 amino acids. The germline CDR1 and CDR2 sequences are LGHNA and YSLEER. CDR3 nucleotide sequence: TGCGCCGGCAGCCACCGGACTAGCGGCCCCTACAATGAGCAGTTCTTC. Encoded protein: CAGSHRTSGPYNEQFF.

This clonotype was recorded many times. The chain employs TRBV4-3 and TRBJ2-1; TRBD1 is a possible D gene (6 bases). The CDR3 totals 15 residues. Germline V gene sequence: CDR1 LGHNA, CDR2 YSLEER. The V and J ends lost 5 bases and 6 bases respectively, with 17 bases between them. The CDR3: CASSTGLLGFNEQFF. The CDR3 DNA follows: TGCGCCAGCAGCACAGGGTTGCTGGGCTTCAATGAGCAGTTCTTC.

This clonotype was observed many times. This chain uses TRBV18 with TRBJ2-1; 10 positions match TRBD1. There are 15 residues in the CDR3. Germline CDR1 is KGHSH and CDR2 is LQKENI. V lost 5 bases and J lost 4; bases outside the gene matches: 5. CDR3 bases: TGTGCCAGCTCATCCGGGACAGGGGATTACAATGAGCAGTTCTTC. It encodes CASSSGTGDYNEQFF.

This clonotype was seen only a few times. This chain connects TRBV27 to TRBJ2-7; tentatively, D is TRBD1 (7 bases). With 6 bases removed from V and 7 bases from J, the gap between germline ends came to 16 bases. Per the germline V gene, CDR1 is MNHEY and CDR2 is SMNVEV (reference sequence). This CDR3 has 13 amino acids. The CDR3 protein is CASRFGGGGEQYV. The CDR3 DNA reads as TGTGCCAGCAGGTTTGGAGGGGGCGGGGAGCAGTACGTC.

The table lists this clonotype with a few counts. The gene calls are TRBV6-1 and TRBJ1-2; unclear D gene. Trimming removed 7 bases from V and 7 bases from J, with 16 bases in between. Per germline, CDR1 MNHNS and CDR2 SASEGT. This CDR3 has 13 amino acids. The CDR3 sequence: CASTPSQRVGYTF. CDR3 bases: TGTGCCAGCACCCCGTCACAGAGGGTTGGCTACACCTTC.

This sequence joins TRBV19 and TRBJ2-7; TRBD1 aligns across 7 bases. This CDR3 is 13 amino acids long. The J segment lost 6 bases and the V segment lost 5 bases, leaving 7 bases of the junction unmatched. The germline V gene has CDR1 LNHDA and CDR2 SQIVND (reference sequence). The CDR3 region has the DNA TGTGCCAGTAGTCTACAGGGGTTCTCCGAGCAGTACGTC. Translating gives CASSLQGFSEQYV.

This clonotype has just a few counts. The gene calls are TRBV15 and TRBJ2-5, with D possibly matching TRBD1 (6 bases). The CDR3 is 16 amino acids. Germline CDR1 and CDR2: LNHNV and YYDKDF (reference sequence). Trimming left V 2 bases short and J 5 bases short, with 18 bases between. DNA for the CDR3: TGTGCCACCAGCAGAACTTGGGGGCTGTGGGGGGAGACCCAGTACTTC. This translates into CATSRTWGLWGETQYF.

The table lists this clonotype with many counts. The chain recombines TRBV29-1 with TRBJ2-2; 8 bases are shared with TRBD2. The germline CDR1 and CDR2 sequences are SQVTM and ANQGSEA. This CDR3 is 17 amino acids long. V trimming: 0 bases; J trimming: 3 bases; junction bases outside the gene matches: 9. CDR3 bases: TGCAGCGTTGAAGATTCCCCCGGACTAGCTTACACCGGGGAGCTGTTTTTT. The encoded protein is CSVEDSPGLAYTGELFF.